A single sample gave rise to the 12 T cell receptor beta chains below, sequenced in a study of monozygotic twins with inflammatory bowel disease. TCRdb reprocessed the 5' RACE reads, with one entry per CDR3 protein and no DNA. Recorded here are about 210,000 distinct CDR3 sequences; the top ten clones represent around 1.5%. The sequenced material came from blood. The source of these receptors is a human donor with ulcerative colitis or Crohn's disease, or a healthy co-twin of an affected twin (not recorded which).

The genes are TRBV7-9 and TRBJ1-2; the D call of TRBD1 rests on TCRdb alone, since no DNA is present to check it. This CDR3 has 16 amino acids. CDR1 and CDR2 (germline): SEHNR, FQNEAQ (reference sequence). CDR3 protein: CASSLETAGTGDGYTF.

The chain carries TRBV5-1 and TRBJ2-2; the D call from TCRdb, TRBD1, cannot be confirmed without DNA. CDR1 is SGHRS and CDR2 is YFSETQ in the germline V gene. CDR3 length: 17 amino acids. CDR3 loop: CASSFNRRTANTGELFF.

The V and J genes are TRBV20-1 and TRBJ1-2; TCRdb's D call of TRBD1 is untestable without DNA. The germline V gene encodes CDR1 DFQATT and CDR2 SNEGSKA (reference sequence). This CDR3 comprises 18 residues. CDR3 sequence: CSAHILQPSGTGAFGYTF.

V usage is TRBV12-3 or TRBV12-4 and J usage is TRBJ2-7; the D call from TCRdb, TRBD1, cannot be confirmed without DNA. CDR3 length equals 14 residues. The CDR3 region is CASSPRQGGREQYF.

The J gene is TRBJ1-2, the V gene TRBV20-1; TCRdb's D call of TRBD1 is untestable without DNA. Germline V gene sequence: CDR1 DFQATT, CDR2 SNEGSKA (reference sequence). This CDR3 is built from 12 residues. Here the CDR3 reads CSALDRLYGYTF.

The chain has TRBV5-1 and TRBJ2-1; TCRdb picks TRBD1, but there is no DNA to check that call. The CDR3 length is 15 residues. The V gene's germline CDR1 is SGHRS and CDR2 YFSETQ. The CDR3 loop is CASSPGPYEYNEQFF. The full variable domain, its missing parts supplied by reference TRBV5-1 and TRBJ2-1, is KAGVTQTPRYLIKTRGQQVTLSCSPISGHRSVSWYQQTPGQGLQFLFEYFSETQRNKGNFPGRFSGRQFSNSRSEMNVSTLELGDSALYLCASSPGPYEYNEQFFGPGTRLTVL.

The genes are TRBV19 and TRBJ1-1; TCRdb selects TRBD1, and the lack of DNA leaves this call unchecked. The germline V gene encodes CDR1 LNHDA and CDR2 SQIVND (reference sequence). This CDR3 is built from 15 residues. The CDR3 reads CASSIDRTGSGTAFF. The full variable domain, completed using reference TRBV19 and TRBJ1-1, is DGGITQSPKYLFRKEGQNVTLSCEQNLNHDAMYWYRQDPGQGLRLIYYSQIVNDFQKGDIAEGYSVSREKKESFPLTVTSAQKNPTAFYLCASSIDRTGSGTAFFGQGTRLTVV.

V and J are TRBV20-1 and TRBJ2-1. Germline assignment: CDR1 DFQATT and CDR2 SNEGSKA (reference sequence). The CDR3 length is 14 residues. CDR3 in amino acids: CSAPDRHSYNEQFF.

The chain carries TRBV7-9 and TRBJ1-5; the TRBD1 assignment by TCRdb is unverifiable without DNA. Germline V gives CDR1 SEHNR, CDR2 FQNEAQ (reference sequence). The length of the CDR3 is 15 residues. The CDR3 sequence: CASSLAMGTNQPQHF.

The genes are TRBV12-3 or TRBV12-4 and TRBJ2-7. This CDR3 contains 12 residues. This CDR3 is CASSLNPYEQYF.

The rearrangement links TRBV10-2 to TRBJ1-1. In germline, CDR1 is WSHSY, CDR2 SAAADI. The CDR3 loop spans 13 amino acids. Here the CDR3 reads CASRIDGYTEAFF.

The V call is TRBV16, the J call TRBJ1-2; the D gene TCRdb calls, TRBD1, cannot be checked with no DNA. Germline V gene sequence: CDR1 KGHSY, CDR2 FQNENV. The CDR3 is 13 residues long. CDR3 protein: CASSLRQSYGYTF.